This T cell receptor beta chain was observed in a study of T cell responses to AZD1222 COVID-19 vaccine. The assay was immunoSEQ multiplex PCR, and TCRdb's table has in-frame clones only and misses some. The repertoire holds about 72,000 clones, more than 75% seen once, with about 25% in the top ten. V gave up 4 bases and J gave up 1 base, with 7 bases separating them. Germline V lookup: CDR1 MNHNY, CDR2 SVGAGI (reference sequence). This CDR3 spans 13 amino acids. Concerning this clone itself: Its target is not known.

Broader study findings: Researchers report vaccine-associated CD4 TCRs spanning spike, with dominance at 160-218 and 743-854.

The rearrangement uses TRBV6-6 and TRBJ1-1; D not certain. The TCR sequence derives from an adult in good health. Material: peripheral blood, obtained on day 0 of AZD1222 vaccination. CDR3 residues: CASSFSENTEAFF. CDR3 in DNA: TGTGCCAGCAGTTTTTCAGAGAACACTGAAGCTTTCTTT.